A selection of T cell receptor beta chains follows, all from one sample in a study of blood T cell repertoires in COVID-19. Profiled with immunoSEQ multiplex PCR; TCRdb holds only in-frame clones, not every one. Among around 200,000 clones listed, roughly 86% were seen once. The sequenced material came from peripheral blood. Receptors were obtained from a man aged 35 to 55 with active or convalescent COVID-19. The CDR3 runs from the conserved cysteine through the conserved F or W.

CDR3aa	j_gene	v_gene
CAWRYAGRYNEQFF	TRBJ2-1	TRBV30
CASSLATASYEQYF	TRBJ2-7	TRBV5-5
CASSQDIRRVDTGELFF	TRBJ2-2	TRBV3-1/TRBV3-2
CASSQTGLNTYEQYF	TRBJ2-7	TRBV3-1/TRBV3-2
CASSRGGTGNTIYF	TRBJ1-3	TRBV27
CASSLLAGEENSPLHF	TRBJ1-6	TRBV13
CASSPDRISGYTF	TRBJ1-2	TRBV10-1
CASSHQISGNTIYF	TRBJ1-3	TRBV6-6
CASSGGRYNEQFF	TRBJ2-1	TRBV25-1
CASSLAGTGGINEQFF	TRBJ2-1	TRBV5-5
CASSRSDTRRSSSYNEQFF	TRBJ2-1	TRBV23-1
CASSELEGPTNQPQHF	TRBJ1-5	TRBV6-1